Listed below are T cell receptor beta chains from one sample, sequenced in a study of OX40 agonist ivuxolimab in advanced cancers. Here immunoSEQ multiplex PCR was the method, and the copy in TCRdb shows in-frame clones only, minus some. The sample carries tens of thousands of clones, around 90% recorded once. This material consisted of CD4+ or CD8+ T cells sorted from blood, taken in a trial of the OX40 agonist ivuxolimab. Source of these receptors: an adult with an advanced solid tumor such as melanoma, head and neck, liver or kidney cancer. Both conserved end residues are part of each CDR3. Fields, in order: D gene, clone size, CDR3 length, J gene, V gene, CDR3 protein, CDR3 DNA. The D gene is left open where the match is weak. Size is omitted from some rows. Given values are once, few, many or a class for expanded clones.

>TRBD1|NA|15|TRBJ2-3|TRBV18
CASSRETGSADTQYF
TGTGCCAGCTCCCGAGAGACAGGGTCTGCAGATACGCAGTATTTT
>NA|few|14|TRBJ2-7|TRBV7-8
CASSATRGPYEQYF
TGTGCCAGCAGCGCGACCAGGGGACCCTACGAGCAGTACTTC
>NA|NA|13|TRBJ1-2|TRBV5-1
CASRGEANYGYTF
TGCGCCAGCAGGGGGGAGGCTAACTATGGCTACACCTTC
>NA|NA|13|TRBJ1-4|TRBV30
CAWSPQSNEKLFF
TGTGCCTGGAGTCCCCAGTCTAATGAAAAACTGTTTTTT
>NA|NA|13|TRBJ2-5|TRBV5-1
CASSLMGEETQYF
TGCGCCAGCAGCTTGATGGGGGAGGAGACCCAGTACTTC
>NA|NA|13|TRBJ1-5|TRBV18
CASSPLRDQPQHF
TGTGCCAGCTCACCATTGAGGGATCAGCCCCAGCATTTT
>TRBD1|NA|14|TRBJ2-7|TRBV6-5
CASTRGQGSYEQYF
TGTGCCAGCACGCGGGGACAGGGTTCCTACGAGCAGTACTTC
>NA|NA|13|TRBJ2-5|TRBV30
CAWSTGVGETQYF
TGTGCCTGGAGTACGGGGGTAGGGGAGACCCAGTACTTC
>NA|NA|16|TRBJ2-4|TRBV6-1
CASSESGTLAKNIQYF
TGTGCCAGCAGTGAATCCGGAACACTAGCCAAAAACATTCAGTACTTC
>NA|NA|16|TRBJ1-1|TRBV6-6
CASTPRRGPIQAEAFF
TGTGCCAGCACCCCACGACGGGGACCTATTCAGGCTGAAGCTTTCTTT
>TRBD1|NA|15|TRBJ1-1|TRBV28
CASSLGTGGITEAFF
TGTGCCAGCAGTTTGGGGACAGGGGGCATCACTGAAGCTTTCTTT
>TRBD1|once|11|TRBJ1-1|TRBV20-1
CSANRGREAFF
TGCAGTGCTAACAGGGGCCGTGAAGCTTTCTTT
>NA|NA|12|TRBJ2-7|TRBV5-1
CASSSRGGEQYF
TGCGCCAGCAGCTCGAGAGGGGGGGAGCAGTACTTC
>NA|NA|12|TRBJ1-2|TRBV5-1
CASSSDSYGYTF
TGCGCCAGCAGCTCGGACAGTTATGGCTACACCTTC
>NA|NA|12|TRBJ1-5|TRBV30
CAWSVGFRPQHF
TGTGCCTGGAGTGTAGGCTTCCGGCCCCAGCATTTT
>NA|NA|14|TRBJ2-5|TRBV5-1
CASSLAPIQETQYF
TGCGCCAGCAGCTTGGCCCCGATACAAGAGACCCAGTACTTC
>TRBD1|NA|16|TRBJ1-5|TRBV19
CASSLGTVLSNQPQHF
TGTGCCAGTAGTCTCGGGACAGTCCTTAGCAATCAGCCCCAGCATTTT
>TRBD2|NA|17|TRBJ2-3|TRBV18
CASSVRLAGGSGDTQYF
TGTGCCAGCTCAGTGCGTCTAGCGGGAGGGAGCGGAGATACGCAGTATTTT
>TRBD2|once|15|TRBJ2-1|TRBV5-4
CASSLSGRVYNEQFF
TGTGCCAGCAGCTTGAGTGGGAGGGTCTACAATGAGCAGTTCTTC
>NA|NA|13|TRBJ1-5|TRBV7-2
CASSPEGVQPQHF
TGTGCCAGCAGCCCCGAGGGTGTTCAGCCCCAGCATTTT
>NA|NA|15|TRBJ2-5|TRBV10-3
CAISESRTEKGTQYF
TGTGCCATCAGTGAGTCTAGGACGGAAAAAGGGACCCAGTACTTC
>NA|NA|13|TRBJ1-2|TRBV7-2
CASSFGTSGGYTF
TGTGCCAGCAGCTTTGGGACATCGGGCGGCTACACCTTC
>TRBD1|NA|15|TRBJ1-1|TRBV28
CASSSQRGQDTEAFF
TGTGCCAGCAGTTCCCAGAGGGGGCAGGACACTGAAGCTTTCTTT
>NA|NA|13|TRBJ2-1|TRBV28
CATRGGGYNEQFF
TGTGCCACCCGAGGGGGGGGGTACAATGAGCAGTTCTTC
>NA|NA|10|TRBJ2-7|TRBV5-6
CASSSYEQYF
TGTGCCAGCAGCTCCTACGAGCAGTACTTC
>NA|NA|11|TRBJ2-1|TRBV19
CASSSYNEQFF
TGTGCCAGTAGTTCTTACAATGAGCAGTTCTTC
>NA|NA|15|TRBJ1-5|TRBV28
CASRPGGAANQPQHF
TGTGCCAGCAGACCTGGAGGGGCGGCCAATCAGCCCCAGCATTTT
>NA|NA|17|TRBJ2-7|TRBV5-1
CASSASGYGGGSYEQYF
TGCGCCAGCAGCGCGTCGGGCTACGGGGGCGGCTCCTACGAGCAGTACTTC
>NA|few|11|TRBJ1-1|TRBV20-1
CSAVLGNWAFF
TGCAGTGCAGTTCTTGGGAATTGGGCTTTCTTT
>TRBD2|NA|17|TRBJ2-2|TRBV4-1
CASSQARLAGGTGELFF
TGCGCCAGCAGCCAAGCCCGACTAGCGGGAGGAACCGGGGAGCTGTTTTTT
>NA|once|13|TRBJ2-5|TRBV6-1
CASSGNWGETQYF
TGTGCCAGCAGTGGGAACTGGGGGGAGACCCAGTACTTC
>TRBD1|NA|16|TRBJ2-5|TRBV5-1
CASSGTGGAWEETQYF
TGCGCCAGCAGCGGTACAGGGGGCGCCTGGGAAGAGACCCAGTACTTC